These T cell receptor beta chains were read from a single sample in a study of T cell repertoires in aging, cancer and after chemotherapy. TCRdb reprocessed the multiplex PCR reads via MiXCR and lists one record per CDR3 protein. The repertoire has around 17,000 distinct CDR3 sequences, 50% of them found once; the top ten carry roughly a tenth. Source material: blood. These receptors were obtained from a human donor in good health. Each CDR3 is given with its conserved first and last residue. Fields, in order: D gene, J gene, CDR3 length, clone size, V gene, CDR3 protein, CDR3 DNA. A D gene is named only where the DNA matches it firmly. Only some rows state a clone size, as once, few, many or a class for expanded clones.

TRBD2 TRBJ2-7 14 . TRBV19 CASRSSGRTNEQYF TGTGCCAGTAGGTCTAGCGGGAGGACGAACGAGCAGTACTTC
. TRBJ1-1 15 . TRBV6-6 CASSYSKGTQTEAFF TGTGCCAGCAGTTACTCGAAGGGGACGCAGACTGAAGCTTTCTTT
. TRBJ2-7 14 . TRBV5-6 CASSSTDITYEQYF TGTGCCAGCAGCTCCACAGATATAACCTACGAGCAGTACTTC
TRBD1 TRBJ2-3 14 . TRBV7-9 CASKPDRGTDTQYF TGTGCCAGCAAGCCCGACAGGGGAACAGATACGCAGTATTTT
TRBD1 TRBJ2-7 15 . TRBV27 CASRLTGAAFYEQYF TGTGCCAGCAGACTTACAGGGGCCGCTTTCTACGAGCAGTACTTC
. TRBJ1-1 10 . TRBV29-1 CSVGTVEAFF TGCAGCGTTGGGACAGTAGAAGCTTTCTTT
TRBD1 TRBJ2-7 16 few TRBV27 CASSLGSQGASYEQYF TGTGCCAGCAGTTTGGGGTCTCAGGGGGCATCCTACGAGCAGTACTTC
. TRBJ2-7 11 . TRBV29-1 CSVEGTYEQYF TGCAGCGTTGAAGGAACCTACGAGCAGTACTTC
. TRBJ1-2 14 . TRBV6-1 CASSEGSWIDDYTF TGTGCCAGCAGTGAGGGGAGTTGGATCGATGACTACACCTTC
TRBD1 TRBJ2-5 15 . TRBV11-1 CASSLVRAGGETQYF TGTGCCAGCAGCTTAGTGCGCGCAGGGGGAGAGACCCAGTACTTC
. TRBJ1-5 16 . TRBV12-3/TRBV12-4 CASSLVTGVGNQPQHF TGTGCCAGCAGTTTAGTAACGGGGGTGGGCAATCAGCCCCAGCATTTT
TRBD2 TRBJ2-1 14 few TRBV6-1 CASSELAGGNEQFF TGTGCCAGCAGTGAACTAGCGGGAGGCAATGAGCAGTTCTTC
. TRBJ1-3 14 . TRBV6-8 CASSYDSSGNTIYF TGTGCCAGCAGTTACGACAGTTCTGGAAACACCATATATTTT
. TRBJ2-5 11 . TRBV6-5 CASAVGETQYF TGTGCCAGCGCGGTCGGGGAGACCCAGTACTTC
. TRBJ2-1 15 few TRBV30 CAWSVLTAGVNEQFF TGTGCCTGGAGTGTACTAACCGCAGGGGTCAATGAGCAGTTCTTC
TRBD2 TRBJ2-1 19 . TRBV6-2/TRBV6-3 CASSYIKTLAGSAVNEQFF TGTGCCAGCAGTTACATCAAAACGCTAGCGGGATCGGCCGTCAATGAGCAGTTCTTC
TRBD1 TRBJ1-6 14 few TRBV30 CAWSTGQGNSPLHF TGTGCCTGGTCGACGGGACAGGGGAATTCACCCCTCCACTTT
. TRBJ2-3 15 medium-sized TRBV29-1 CSVGSAGGYAGTQYF TGCAGCGTTGGCTCGGCTGGAGGATACGCAGGCACGCAGTATTTT
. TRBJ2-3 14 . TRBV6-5 CASSYQLSTDTQYF TGTGCCAGCAGTTACCAACTTAGCACAGATACGCAGTATTTT
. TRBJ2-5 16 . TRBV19 CASSSTGTKNQETQYF TGTGCCAGTAGTTCTACCGGGACGAAGAACCAAGAGACCCAGTACTTC
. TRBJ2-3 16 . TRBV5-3 CASSLGSSATTDTQYF TGCGCCAGCAGCTTGGGGTCTAGCGCCACCACAGATACGCAGTATTTT
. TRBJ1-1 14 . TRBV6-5 CASSSFGQSTEAFF TGTGCCAGCAGTTCCTTCGGACAGTCCACTGAAGCTTTCTTT
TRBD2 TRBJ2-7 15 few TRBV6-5 CASSPSGRSSYEQYF TGTGCCAGCAGCCCGAGCGGGAGGAGCTCCTACGAGCAGTACTTC
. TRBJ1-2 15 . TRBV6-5 CASSYSTTASYGYTF TGTGCCAGCAGTTACTCGACAACTGCTAGCTATGGCTACACCTTC
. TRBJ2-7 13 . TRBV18 CASSPPNAYEQYF TGTGCCAGCTCACCACCGAACGCCTACGAGCAGTACTTC
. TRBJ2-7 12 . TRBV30 CAWSSVSYEQYF TGTGCCTGGAGCTCCGTTTCCTACGAGCAGTACTTC
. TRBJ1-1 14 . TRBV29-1 CSVLGASGATEAFF TGCAGCGTCCTAGGGGCTTCTGGGGCCACTGAAGCTTTCTTT
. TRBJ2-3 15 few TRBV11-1 CASSRRDGGTDTQYF TGTGCCAGCAGCCGCCGAGACGGGGGCACAGATACGCAGTATTTT
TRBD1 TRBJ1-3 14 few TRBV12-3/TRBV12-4 CASSRTGEGNTIYF TGTGCCAGCAGCCGGACAGGGGAAGGAAACACCATATATTTT
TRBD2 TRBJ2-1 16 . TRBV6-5 CASSPGGPSSYNEQFF TGTGCCAGCAGTCCGGGAGGCCCTAGCTCCTACAATGAGCAGTTCTTC
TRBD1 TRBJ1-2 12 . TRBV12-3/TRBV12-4 CASMEGARGYTF TGTGCCAGCATGGAGGGGGCTCGGGGCTACACCTTC
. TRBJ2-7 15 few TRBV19 CASSTTGNPSYEQYF TGTGCCAGTAGTACTACAGGTAACCCGTCCTACGAGCAGTACTTC
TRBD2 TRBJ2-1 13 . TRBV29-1 CSGDAREGTSRNF TGCAGCGGTGATGCGAGGGAGGGGACTAGCCGGAACTTC
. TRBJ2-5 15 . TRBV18 CASSPSSNLQETQYF TGTGCCAGCTCACCTTCAAGTAATCTCCAAGAGACCCAGTACTTC
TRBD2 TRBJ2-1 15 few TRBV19 CASSPTSGSYNEQFF TGTGCCAGTAGTCCCACTAGCGGGTCCTACAATGAGCAGTTCTTC